The source of this T cell receptor (beta chain) is a study of shared clonotypes between healthy human individuals. The study drew its donors from healthy HIV-negative adults without recent acute infections or vaccinations. Deep was the level used in running the assay. Here immunoSEQ multiplex PCR was the method, and the copy in TCRdb shows in-frame clones only, minus some. Here the sample spans roughly 2.5 million clones, around nine tenths being singletons. General study findings and limits: Around 5.3% of naive CD4 clonotypes were shared across a few donors. The represented genetic and exposure-history diversity was limited by the small number of donors.

Worth noting for this clone: Its antigen is currently unknown.

The sequencing input was naive CD4+ T cells sorted from blood. Subset here: CD45RA+ positively selected. This TCR came from a man between 18 and 29 years old in good health.

Here the CDR3 DNA reads TGTGCCAGTAGTACTTCTCGCAGGGGTTCCTTTACGCAGTATTTT. Encoded protein: CASSTSRRGSFTQYF. V and J are TRBV19 and TRBJ2-3; perhaps TRBD1 as D (6 bases). The CDR3 loop spans 15 amino acids. Trimming shortened V by 4 bases and J by 8 bases, and 19 bases separated the two germline ends. Germline CDR1 and CDR2: LNHDA and SQIVND (reference sequence).